Presented here are 21 T cell receptor beta chains from one specimen sequenced in a study of immune cell composition in non-small cell lung cancer. Normal lung was sampled as far from the tumour as possible, at least 3 cm. The protocol was immunoSEQ multiplex PCR, while the TCRdb copy is restricted to in-frame clones and leaves out a portion. Here the sample spans just over 6,500 clones, more than 70% being singletons. Sequences were obtained from non-adjacent lung tissue. The receptors come from a human donor with non-small cell lung cancer.

The genes are TRBV9 and TRBJ1-6; possibly TRBD1 for D (6 bases). The CDR3 spans 14 residues. With 0 bases removed from V and 6 bases from J, the gap between germline ends came to 7 bases. Per the germline V gene, CDR1 is SGDLS and CDR2 is YYNGEE. DNA of the CDR3: TGTGCCAGCAGCGTAGGGACAGCTAATTCACCCCTCCACTTT. As protein: CASSVGTANSPLHF.

This chain connects TRBV19 to TRBJ2-2; 7 positions agree with TRBD1. The germline gives CDR1 LNHDA, CDR2 SQIVND (reference sequence). The CDR3 runs to 15 residues. The V segment lost 7 bases and the J segment 6 bases; nucleotides outside the gene matches: 11. CDR3: CASTLGRGQAGELFF. CDR3 in DNA: TGTGCCAGTACCCTAGGTAGGGGGCAAGCCGGGGAGCTGTTTTTT.

The chain links TRBV4-2 to TRBJ2-7; 8 bases match TRBD2. CDR1 is LGHNA and CDR2 is YNFKEQ in the germline V gene. V lost 4 bases, J lost 2 bases, and 4 bases stayed unmatched. There are 14 residues in the CDR3. CDR3 in DNA: TGTGCCAGCAGCCCGGGGGGGTCCCCCTACGAGCAGTACTTC. This translates into CASSPGGSPYEQYF.

The V gene is TRBV5-6, the J gene TRBJ2-7; no firm D call. Trimming took off 4 bases at V and 2 bases at J, with 13 bases between the two ends. The CDR3 has 14 residues. The germline gives CDR1 SGHDT, CDR2 YYEEEE. For the CDR3, the DNA is TGTGCCAGCAGCGCCAAAAAAAGCCCCTACGAGCAGTACTTC. It codes for CASSAKKSPYEQYF.

The J gene is TRBJ1-1, the V gene TRBV6-5; D remains unclear. V lost 4 bases to trimming and J lost 4 bases, with 13 bases between them. The CDR3 covers 14 residues. The germline gives CDR1 MNHEY, CDR2 SVGAGI. The CDR3 reads CASSFRATSTEAFF. In nucleotides, the CDR3 is TGTGCCAGCAGTTTCCGGGCCACTAGCACTGAAGCTTTCTTT.

The sample holds a few counts of this clone. This rearrangement joins TRBV9 to TRBJ2-2, with 9 bases lining up with TRBD2. The CDR3 covers 16 residues. The germline CDR1 and CDR2 sequences are SGDLS and YYNGEE. V lost 4 bases to trimming and J lost 2 bases; unmatched junction nucleotides: 6. CDR3 nucleotide sequence: TGTGCCAGCAGCCTAGGACTAGCGCCTAACACCGGGGAGCTGTTTTTT. It encodes CASSLGLAPNTGELFF.

The chain carries TRBV2 and TRBJ2-1; TRBD1 matches 8 bases. The CDR3 loop spans 14 amino acids. Germline V CDR1 and CDR2: SNHLY, FYNNEI. With 1 base clipped from V and 5 bases from J, the junction kept 1 base outside the gene matches. The CDR3 loop reads CASSEETGDNEQFF. CDR3 nucleotides: TGTGCCAGCAGTGAAGAGACAGGGGACAATGAGCAGTTCTTC.

This clone was recorded only once. This sequence joins TRBV4-1 and TRBJ1-2; TRBD1 agrees at 7 bases. Germline loops: CDR1 MGHRA, CDR2 YSYEKL. This CDR3 is 15 amino acids long. Unmatched junction bases numbered 8, after V lost 0 bases and J lost 7 bases. CDR3 sequence reads: CASSQEGTGVVGYTF. The CDR3 coding sequence is TGCGCCAGCAGCCAAGAGGGTACAGGGGTAGTTGGCTACACCTTC.

This chain links TRBV27 with TRBJ2-1, with TRBD1 identical over 8 bases. CDR3 length: 14 residues. The trim removed 6 bases at V and 15 bases at J, leaving 16 bases unmatched. CDR1 is MNHEY and CDR2 is SMNVEV in the germline V gene (reference sequence). The CDR3 loop is CASRLSGTGTRMFF. The CDR3 coding sequence is TGTGCCAGCAGGCTGTCCGGGACAGGTACACGTATGTTCTTC.

The chain uses TRBV28 and TRBJ1-1; TRBD1 aligns across 7 bases. This CDR3 comprises 16 residues. In germline, CDR1 is MDHEN, CDR2 SYDVKM. The J segment lost 1 base and the V segment lost 2 bases, leaving 7 bases of the junction unmatched. The CDR3 coding sequence is TGTGCCAGCAGTTTAGTTAACAGGGGCCCGAACACTGAAGCTTTCTTT. Amino acids: CASSLVNRGPNTEAFF. The full variable domain, rest sourced from reference TRBV28 and TRBJ1-1, is DVKVTQSSRYLVKRTGEKVFLECVQDMDHENMFWYRQDPGLGLRLIYFSYDVKMKEKGDIPEGYSVSREKKERFSLILESASTNQTSMYLCASSLVNRGPNTEAFFGQGTRLTVV.

The V gene is TRBV6-4, the J gene TRBJ1-4; D remains ambiguous. V lost 4 bases to trimming and J lost 14 bases, with 5 bases between them. Germline V lookup: CDR1 MRHNA, CDR2 SNTAGT. This CDR3 has 9 residues. The CDR3 sequence: CASSAPLFF. The CDR3, as DNA: TGTGCCAGCAGTGCCCCTCTGTTTTTT.

The rearrangement links TRBV5-1 to TRBJ2-7; 9 bases align to TRBD2. Germline-derived CDR1 and CDR2 are SGHRS and YFSETQ. With 5 bases clipped from V and 0 bases from J, the junction kept 15 bases outside the gene matches. The CDR3 runs to 18 residues. CDR3 loop: CASSLFRTSGLVSYEQYF. In DNA, the CDR3 is TGCGCCAGCAGTCTTTTTCGAACTAGCGGGCTTGTCTCCTACGAGCAGTACTTC.

The chain carries TRBV5-1 and TRBJ1-1; 9 bases agree with TRBD1. The length of the CDR3 is 15 residues. V lost 4 bases and J lost 2; bases outside the gene matches: 6. In germline, CDR1 is SGHRS, CDR2 YFSETQ. The CDR3 here is CASSGTGRSNTEAFF. DNA for the CDR3: TGCGCCAGCAGCGGGACAGGGAGGTCAAACACTGAAGCTTTCTTT. The entire variable domain, with the rest obtained from reference TRBV5-1 and TRBJ1-1, is as follows: KAGVTQTPRYLIKTRGQQVTLSCSPISGHRSVSWYQQTPGQGLQFLFEYFSETQRNKGNFPGRFSGRQFSNSRSEMNVSTLELGDSALYLCASSGTGRSNTEAFFGQGTRLTVV.

This clone was seen only a few times. The rearrangement links TRBV6-5 to TRBJ2-7; TRBD1 might be the D (6 bases). Deletions cut 4 bases from V and 2 bases from J, with 9 bases between. This CDR3 spans 13 amino acids. The germline V gene has CDR1 MNHEY and CDR2 SVGAGI. The CDR3 protein is CASSLTGTYEQYF. The CDR3 coding sequence is TGTGCCAGCAGTTTAACAGGGACCTACGAGCAGTACTTC.

The gene calls are TRBV7-2 and TRBJ2-7, with 10 bases fitting TRBD2. Trimming cost V 5 bases and J 7 bases; bases outside gene matches: 8. Germline loops: CDR1 SGHTA, CDR2 FQGNSA. This CDR3 has 14 residues. The CDR3 sequence: CASSPLAGSGEQYF. DNA of the CDR3: TGTGCCAGCAGCCCACTAGCGGGATCGGGGGAGCAGTACTTC.

This clone was seen a few times. The V gene is TRBV4-1, the J gene TRBJ2-1; 13 bases map to TRBD2. This CDR3 spans 17 amino acids. J was trimmed by 6 bases and V by 0 bases; bases with no gene match: 5. Germline loops: CDR1 MGHRA, CDR2 YSYEKL. The CDR3 is CASSQEDGLAGANEQFF. DNA of the CDR3: TGCGCCAGCAGCCAAGAGGATGGACTAGCGGGAGCCAATGAGCAGTTCTTC.

The rearrangement uses TRBV6-1 and TRBJ2-7, with TRBD1 as a possible D gene (5 bases). The CDR3 length is 14 residues. Trimming cost V 2 bases and J 3 bases, with 11 bases left between them. The germline V gene has CDR1 MNHNS and CDR2 SASEGT. CDR3 residues: CASSERWGSYEQYF. The CDR3 bases are TGTGCCAGCAGTGAAAGATGGGGCAGCTACGAGCAGTACTTC.

In DNA form, the CDR3 reads TGTGCCAGTAGTCAGAGCGGGGGGGCGAATGAGCAGTTCTTC. This sequence encodes CASSQSGGANEQFF. The chain employs TRBV19 and TRBJ2-1; TRBD2 matches 10 bases. Looked up from germline, CDR1 is LNHDA and CDR2 is SQIVND (reference sequence). Trimming removed 5 bases from V and 7 bases from J; junction bases left unmatched: 5. This CDR3 has 14 amino acids.

This chain uses TRBV5-5 with TRBJ2-1; TRBD1 might be the D (6 bases). V was cut by 1 base and J by 7 bases, with 24 bases left in between. There are 18 residues in the CDR3. Germline assignment: CDR1 SGHKS and CDR2 YYEKEE (reference sequence). CDR3 sequence (DNA): TGTGCCAGCAGCTTGAAAGGGAACCGGGACACGGGGCTAAATGAGCAGTTCTTC. It specifies CASSLKGNRDTGLNEQFF.

The CDR3 coding sequence is TGTGCCAGCTCACCCCTCCCTAGCGGGAACAATGAGCAGTTCTTC. Its translation: CASSPLPSGNNEQFF. The chain recombines TRBV18 with TRBJ2-1, with 9 nucleotides matching TRBD2. CDR1 is KGHSH, CDR2 LQKENI, per germline. There are 15 residues in the CDR3. The J segment lost 5 bases and the V segment lost 3 bases, leaving 5 bases of the junction unmatched.

This chain uses TRBV18 with TRBJ1-2, with D possibly matching TRBD1 (6 bases). CDR3 length: 15 residues. Germline CDR1 and CDR2: KGHSH and LQKENI. V lost 0 bases, J lost 2 bases, and 10 bases lay in between. The CDR3 DNA reads as TGTGCCAGCTCACCACCAACAGGGAGAAACTATGGCTACACCTTC. Protein sequence: CASSPPTGRNYGYTF.